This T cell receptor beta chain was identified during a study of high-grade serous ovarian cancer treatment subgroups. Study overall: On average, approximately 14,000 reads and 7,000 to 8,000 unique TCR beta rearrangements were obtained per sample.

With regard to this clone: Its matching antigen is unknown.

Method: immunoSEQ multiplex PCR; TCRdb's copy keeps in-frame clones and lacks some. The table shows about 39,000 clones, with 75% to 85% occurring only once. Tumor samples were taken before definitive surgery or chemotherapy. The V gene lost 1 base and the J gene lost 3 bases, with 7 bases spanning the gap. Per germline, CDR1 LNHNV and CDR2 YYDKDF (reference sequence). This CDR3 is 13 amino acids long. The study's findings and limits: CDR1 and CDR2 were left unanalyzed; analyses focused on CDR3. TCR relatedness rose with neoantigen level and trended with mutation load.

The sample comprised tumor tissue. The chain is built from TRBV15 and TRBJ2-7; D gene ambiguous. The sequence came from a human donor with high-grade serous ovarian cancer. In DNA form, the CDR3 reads TGTGCCACCAGCAGAGCAAAGGACTACGAGCAGTACTTC. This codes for CATSRAKDYEQYF. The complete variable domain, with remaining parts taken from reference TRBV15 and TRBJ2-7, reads DAMVIQNPRYQVTQFGKPVTLSCSQTLNHNVMYWYQQKSSQAPKLLFHYYDKDFNNEADTPDNFQSRRPNTSFCFLDIRSPGLGDTAMYLCATSRAKDYEQYFGPGTRLTVT.